A single sample is the source of the 10 T cell receptor beta chains below, sequenced in a study of patients and donors after allogeneic stem cell transplantation. TCRdb re-derived calls from the RT-PCR reads in MiXCR, one entry per CDR3 protein. The sample has about 230,000 distinct CDR3 sequences, 11% to 15% seen once. The sequencing sample was made of blood, either unsorted or a sorted T cell fraction (not recorded which). The receptors derive from a human donor who was either an allogeneic HSCT recipient or a stem cell or donor lymphocyte infusion donor (not recorded which). It is not recorded whose cells these are; they may come from a transplant donor.

This rearrangement joins TRBV4-2 to TRBJ2-3; D perhaps matches TRBD2 (5 bases). The CDR3 runs to 16 residues. Germline assignment: CDR1 LGHNA and CDR2 YNFKEQ. Trimming pared 4 bases from V and 0 bases from J, leaving 14 bases between. The CDR3 sequence is CASSLQERSSTDTQYF. CDR3 bases: TGTGCCAGCAGCCTCCAGGAGCGGTCTAGCACAGATACGCAGTATTTT.

The chain couples TRBV20-1 to TRBJ2-7; 10 bases agree with TRBD2. After removal of 7 bases from V and 3 bases from J, the junction contained 3 bases not matched to a gene. Germline CDR1 reads DFQATT; CDR2 reads SNEGSKA (reference sequence). The CDR3 contains 12 residues. CDR3 protein: CSESSGGYEQYF. CDR3 in DNA: TGCAGTGAGTCTAGCGGGGGCTACGAGCAGTACTTC.

This clonotype has only one observation. The chain couples TRBV3-1 to TRBJ2-1, with D possibly being TRBD1 or TRBD2 (6 bases each). The germline V and J ends were trimmed by 4 bases and 8 bases, with 18 bases remaining between them. Looked up from germline, CDR1 is LGHDT and CDR2 is YNNKEL (reference sequence). CDR3 length equals 15 residues. CDR3 bases: TGTGCCAGCAGCCCCCGATCAACAGGGAGGCATGAGCAGTTCTTC. Translating it yields CASSPRSTGRHEQFF.

With regard to this clonotype: One junction end disagrees with the germline gene, perhaps due to a read error. The chain is built from TRBV10-3 and TRBJ1-1; tentative D call: TRBD1 (5 bases). The CDR3 spans 15 residues. Per germline, CDR1 ENHRY and CDR2 SYGVKD. The CDR3 loop is CAISSAGLTNTEAYF. The CDR3 DNA reads TGTGCCATCAGCAGTGCGGGGCTAACGAACACTGAAGCTTACTTT.

In this sample, this clonotype turned up a few times. V is TRBV3-1 and J is TRBJ1-2, with a weak D call TRBD1 (5 bases). This CDR3 is 12 amino acids long. Trimming took 8 bases from V and 8 from J, leaving 15 bases between them. Germline loops: CDR1 LGHDT, CDR2 YNNKEL (reference sequence). CDR3 loop: CASGGTALGYTF. In DNA form, the CDR3 reads TGTGCCAGCGGCGGGACCGCCTTGGGCTACACCTTC.

This clonotype was seen many times. The chain recombines TRBV20-1 with TRBJ2-1, with 7 bases that match TRBD2. Trimming at V came to 1 base and at J to 6 bases, leaving 15 bases not matched to a gene. There are 17 residues in the CDR3. CDR1 is DFQATT, CDR2 SNEGSKA, per germline (reference sequence). For the CDR3, the DNA is TGCAGTGCTAGAGGGGGTTGGAATGAGGGGAGGGCCAATGAGCAGTTCTTC. Its protein product is CSARGGWNEGRANEQFF.

The genes are TRBV20-1 and TRBJ1-4; D gene uncertain. V shed 1 base and J shed 5 bases, with 17 bases lying between them. The CDR3 covers 16 residues. Germline assignment: CDR1 DFQATT and CDR2 SNEGSKA (reference sequence). The CDR3 DNA reads TGCAGTGCTAGAGTCTTTGGTAGAGTCGTGAATGAAAAACTGTTTTTT. Translated, it gives CSARVFGRVVNEKLFF.

This chain links TRBV15 with TRBJ1-5, with D perhaps matching TRBD1 (5 bases). Per germline, CDR1 LNHNV and CDR2 YYDKDF (reference sequence). The CDR3 covers 14 residues. V was trimmed by 5 bases and J by 0 bases, leaving 8 bases between them. The CDR3 spells CATSDSYSNQPQHF. CDR3 DNA sequence: TGTGCCACCAGCGACAGTTATAGCAATCAGCCCCAGCATTTT.

This clonotype showed up just a few times. The CDR3: CASSLALGIQYF. In nucleotides, the CDR3 is TGTGCCAGCAGCTTGGCGTTAGGTATTCAGTACTTC. The V call is TRBV5-4, the J call TRBJ2-4, with D uncertain. Trimming shortened V by 0 bases and J by 10 bases, and 8 bases separated the two germline ends. CDR1 and CDR2 from the germline V gene are SGHNT and YYREEE (reference sequence). This CDR3 is built from 12 residues.

This clonotype was recorded at least ten times. The V call is TRBV11-3, the J call TRBJ1-6, with 7 nucleotides matching TRBD1. The CDR3 sequence is 15 residues long. The ends lost 4 bases at V and 7 bases at J; junction bases unmatched: 7. Germline V gene sequence: CDR1 SGHNT, CDR2 YENEEA. The CDR3, as DNA: TGTGCCAGCAGCTACAGGGGCAGGCAGAATTCACCCCTCCACTTT. Protein sequence: CASSYRGRQNSPLHF.